This T cell receptor beta chain was captured by sequencing in a study of CD8+CD57+ T cells in acquired aplastic anemia. Patients chosen for sequencing had CD8+CD57+ cells that had expanded, as shown by flow cytometry. This clonotype was detected many times. The CDR3 length is 14 residues. V was trimmed by 4 bases and J by 3 bases, leaving 13 bases between them. The use of genomic DNA as template underpinned the TCR beta VDJ and CDR3 profiling. TCRdb used MiXCR to reprocess the reads, holding one entry per CDR3 protein. The sample has 120,000 or so distinct CDR3 sequences; over 30% are singletons. The sequence derives from a human donor with aplastic anemia. The chain employs TRBV12-3 or TRBV12-4 and TRBJ2-7; D not certain. Sample: sorted CD4+, CD8+, or CD8+CD57+ T cells (not recorded which) from PBMCs. The chain's CDR3 is CASSSDKQYYEQYF. The CDR3 bases are TGTGCCAGCAGTTCTGATAAACAGTACTACGAGCAGTACTTC.